Listed below are T cell receptor beta chains from one sample, sequenced in a study of blood T cell repertoires in COVID-19. Here immunoSEQ multiplex PCR was the method, and the copy in TCRdb shows in-frame clones only, minus some. The top ten clones hold 3% to 4% of a sample with a few hundred thousand clones, 90% of them seen once. The sequenced sample consisted of peripheral blood. These receptors all come from a woman in her thirties or forties with acute or convalescent COVID-19. The CDR3 runs from the conserved cysteine through the conserved F or W. A D gene is named only where the DNA matches it firmly. Some rows have no size entry. The others give once, few or many, or a class for an expanded clone.

cdr3_aa	cdr3_nt	d_call	clone_size	j_call	v_call
CASSKAGPNTEAFF	TGTGCCAGCTCAAAGGCGGGACCGAACACTGAAGCTTTCTTT	NA	NA	TRBJ1-1	TRBV18
CASIARQGNSPLHF	TGTGCCAGCATCGCCAGGCAGGGAAATTCACCCCTCCACTTT	NA	NA	TRBJ1-6	TRBV28
CASSFPLGGNEKLFF	TGTGCCAGCAGCTTTCCACTGGGGGGAAATGAAAAACTGTTTTTT	NA	once	TRBJ1-4	TRBV7-9
CASSLRTAWDGYTF	TGCGCCAGCAGCCTCCGGACAGCCTGGGATGGCTACACCTTC	NA	NA	TRBJ1-2	TRBV5-1
CASSPRGGSDGGEISGNTIYF	TGTGCCAGCTCACCACGGGGGGGGAGCGACGGCGGGGAGATCTCTGGAAACACCATATATTTT	NA	NA	TRBJ1-3	TRBV18
CATSDTGVSGGNTIYF	TGTGCCACCAGTGATACAGGGGTTTCGGGAGGAAACACCATATATTTT	TRBD1	NA	TRBJ1-3	TRBV24-1
CASSSPTEAFF	TGTGCCAGCAGCTCTCCCACTGAAGCTTTCTTT	NA	NA	TRBJ1-1	TRBV7-6
CASSIGRGAGQETQYF	TGTGCCAGTAGTATCGGAAGAGGAGCGGGCCAAGAGACCCAGTACTTC	NA	NA	TRBJ2-5	TRBV19
CATSRDPTGLFYSPLHF	TGTGCCACCAGCAGAGATCCGACAGGGCTTTTTTATTCACCCCTCCACTTT	TRBD1	once	TRBJ1-6	TRBV15
CASSQDGGLIETQYF	TGTGCCAGCAGCCAAGACGGGGGGTTGATTGAGACCCAGTACTTC	TRBD2	NA	TRBJ2-5	TRBV3-1/TRBV3-2
CASSFPGTGGSPDEKLFF	TGTGCCAGCAGCTTCCCCGGGACAGGCGGCTCTCCGGATGAAAAACTGTTTTTT	TRBD1	NA	TRBJ1-4	TRBV7-9
CASSQVEGAYSQETQYF	TGTGCCAGCAGCCAAGTTGAGGGGGCGTATAGCCAAGAGACCCAGTACTTC	TRBD1	once	TRBJ2-5	TRBV14
CASSAGQAPYNEQFF	TGTGCCAGCAGCGCTGGACAGGCGCCCTACAATGAGCAGTTCTTC	TRBD1	once	TRBJ2-1	TRBV9
CASSQLGTVNTEAFF	TGTGCCAGCTCACAACTAGGGACAGTGAACACTGAAGCTTTCTTT	TRBD1	few	TRBJ1-1	TRBV18
CASSLEGLGYNSPLHF	TGTGCCAGTAGCCTCGAGGGATTGGGATATAATTCACCCCTCCACTTT	NA	many	TRBJ1-6	TRBV19
CASSPGQGAYNEQFF	TGTGCCAGCAGCCCCGGACAGGGGGCTTACAATGAGCAGTTCTTC	TRBD1	NA	TRBJ2-1	TRBV5-4
CASSSGLIYGYTF	TGTGCCAGCAGTTCAGGGTTGATCTATGGCTACACCTTC	NA	NA	TRBJ1-2	TRBV6-6
CAWSLGTVNTEAFF	TGTGCCTGGAGTCTCGGGACAGTGAACACTGAAGCTTTCTTT	TRBD1	NA	TRBJ1-1	TRBV30
CASSKTGDSNQPQHF	TGTGCCAGTAGCAAAACAGGGGATTCCAATCAGCCCCAGCATTTT	TRBD1	NA	TRBJ1-5	TRBV19
CASSLPRDWGDNEKLFF	TGTGCCAGTAGCCTCCCCCGCGACTGGGGGGATAATGAAAAACTGTTTTTT	NA	once	TRBJ1-4	TRBV19
CASSDHLLGYTF	TGTGCCAGCAGTGACCACCTACTAGGCTACACCTTC	NA	NA	TRBJ1-2	TRBV6-1
CASSELGRGTNTEAFF	TGTGCCAGCAGTGAATTGGGCAGGGGAACGAACACTGAAGCTTTCTTT	NA	NA	TRBJ1-1	TRBV25-1
CAITQSPDRRGTDTQYF	TGTGCCATCACCCAGTCCCCGGACAGGCGTGGCACAGATACGCAGTATTTT	TRBD1	NA	TRBJ2-3	TRBV10-3
CASRDSGGTYTDTQYF	TGTGCCAGTAGGGATAGCGGGGGAACTTACACAGATACGCAGTATTTT	TRBD2	NA	TRBJ2-3	TRBV19
CASSVGTGTEAFF	TGTGCCAGCAGCGTAGGTACCGGGACAGAAGCTTTCTTT	NA	NA	TRBJ1-1	TRBV9
CASSIRDRGLKTQYF	TGTGCCAGCAGTATCCGGGACAGGGGATTGAAGACCCAGTACTTC	TRBD1	NA	TRBJ2-5	TRBV2
CASSLVTGGHTEAFF	TGCGCCAGCAGCTTGGTTACAGGGGGGCATACTGAAGCTTTCTTT	TRBD1	NA	TRBJ1-1	TRBV5-1
CASSIGASGGTYNEQFF	TGTGCCAGTAGTATAGGTGCTAGCGGGGGGACCTACAATGAGCAGTTCTTC	TRBD2	NA	TRBJ2-1	TRBV19
CASSSPLQGEDEKLFF	TGTGCCAGCAGCTCCCCCCTCCAGGGGGAGGATGAAAAACTGTTTTTT	TRBD1	NA	TRBJ1-4	TRBV7-9
CATSASSANYGYTF	TGTGCCACCAGTGCTTCTTCAGCTAACTATGGCTACACCTTC	NA	NA	TRBJ1-2	TRBV24-1